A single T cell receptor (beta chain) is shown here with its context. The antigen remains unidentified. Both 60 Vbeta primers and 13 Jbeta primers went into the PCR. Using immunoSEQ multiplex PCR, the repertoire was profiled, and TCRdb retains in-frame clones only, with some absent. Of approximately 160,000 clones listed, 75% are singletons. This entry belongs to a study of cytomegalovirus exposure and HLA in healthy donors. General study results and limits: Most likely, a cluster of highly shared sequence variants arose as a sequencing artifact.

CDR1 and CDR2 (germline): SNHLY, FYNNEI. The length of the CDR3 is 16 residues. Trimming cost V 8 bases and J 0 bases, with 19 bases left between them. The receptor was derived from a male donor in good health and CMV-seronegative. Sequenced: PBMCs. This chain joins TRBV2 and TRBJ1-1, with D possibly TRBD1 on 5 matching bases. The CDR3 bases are TGTGCCAGCGAAGGAAGCCGGGGGTTAATGAACACTGAAGCTTTCTTT. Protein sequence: CASEGSRGLMNTEAFF. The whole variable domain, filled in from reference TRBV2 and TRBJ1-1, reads EPEVTQTPSHQVTQMGQEVILRCVPISNHLYFYWYRQILGQKVEFLVSFYNNEISEKSEIFDDQFSVERPDGSNFTLKIRSTKLEDSAMYFCASEGSRGLMNTEAFFGQGTRLTVV.